This T cell receptor (beta chain) appears in the sequencing data of a study of blood T cell repertoires in COVID-19. Study-level information: T cells, B-cell-depleted T cells, or PBMCs provided the cDNA or gDNA that served as material.

Assay: immunoSEQ multiplex PCR; the TCRdb copy retains only in-frame clones and omits some. This table has 250,000 or so clones, around 87% appearing once. One Seattle source followed patients from active infection through their disease course. The CDR3 extends over 13 amino acids. Germline V gene data show CDR1 as SGHAT and CDR2 as FQNNGV. Trimming took 10 bases from V and 7 from J; bases not matched to a gene: 9. Sequencing used peripheral blood. This chain links TRBV11-2 with TRBJ1-1; 10 bases match TRBD1. This receptor was taken from a woman aged 55-70 years with COVID-19, enrolled during active disease. The CDR3 is CATRGQGEGEAFF. CDR3 sequence (DNA): TGTGCCACCCGAGGACAGGGGGAGGGTGAAGCTTTCTTT.